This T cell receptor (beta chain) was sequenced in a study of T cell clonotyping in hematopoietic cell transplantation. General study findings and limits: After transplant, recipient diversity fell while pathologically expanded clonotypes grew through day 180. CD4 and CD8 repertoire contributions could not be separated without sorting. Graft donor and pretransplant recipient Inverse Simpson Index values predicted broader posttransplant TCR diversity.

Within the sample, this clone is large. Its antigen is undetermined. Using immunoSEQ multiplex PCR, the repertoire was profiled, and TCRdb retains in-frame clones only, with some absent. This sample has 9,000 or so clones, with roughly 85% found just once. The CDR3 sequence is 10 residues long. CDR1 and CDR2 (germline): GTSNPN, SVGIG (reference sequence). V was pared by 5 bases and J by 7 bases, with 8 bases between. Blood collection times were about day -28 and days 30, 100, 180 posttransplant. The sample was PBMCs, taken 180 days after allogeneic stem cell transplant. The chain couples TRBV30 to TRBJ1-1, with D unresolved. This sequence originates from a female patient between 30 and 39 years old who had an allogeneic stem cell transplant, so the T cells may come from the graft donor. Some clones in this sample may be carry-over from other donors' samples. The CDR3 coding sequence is TGTGCCTGGGGGTCTTTTGAAGCTTTCTTT. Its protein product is CAWGSFEAFF.